What follows is one T cell receptor (beta chain) and its context. The data originate from a study of blood T cell repertoires in COVID-19. The repertoire was sequenced with immunoSEQ multiplex PCR; TCRdb's copy has only in-frame clones and lacks some. Among about 340,000 clones listed, about 87% were seen once. Sequencing was done on a sample of peripheral blood. The sequence was collected from a woman between 50 and 59 years old with COVID-19, enrolled during active disease.

Written as DNA, the CDR3 is TGCGCCAGCAGCTTGGGGGGACTAGCGGGATTAGCTAGCACAGATACGCAGTATTTT. Encoded protein: CASSLGGLAGLASTDTQYF. This sequence joins TRBV5-1 and TRBJ2-3; 13 bases are shared with TRBD2. Germline V lookup: CDR1 SGHRS, CDR2 YFSETQ. With V trimmed by 0 bases and J by 0 bases, 7 bases remained unmatched. CDR3 length equals 19 residues.